This T cell receptor beta chain was found in a study of chemoradiotherapy in HPV16-positive cancers. Findings and limits, study-wide: Only a couple of HPV16-positive patients supplied the functional HPV-specificity definition. Candidate HPV-specific clones and E7-related TCR motifs grew in tumor during treatment.

Data came from immunoSEQ multiplex PCR; TCRdb stores just in-frame clones and leaves some out. The table includes some 14,000 clones, around four fifths detected once. The CDR3 sequence is 15 residues long. Germline assignment: CDR1 MNHEY and CDR2 SMNVEV (reference sequence). V trimming: 5 bases; J trimming: 7 bases; junction bases outside the gene matches: 11. Worth noting for this clone: No antigen is known for it.

This rearrangement joins TRBV27 to TRBJ1-2, with 9 bases identical to TRBD1. The sample was collected from a patient who underwent chemoradiotherapy. This TCR derives from a human donor with HPV-associated anogenital cancer. CDR3 sequence (DNA): TGTGCCAGCAGTCCCTCAGGGGGACAGGGTACTGGCTACACCTTC. Translating it yields CASSPSGGQGTGYTF.